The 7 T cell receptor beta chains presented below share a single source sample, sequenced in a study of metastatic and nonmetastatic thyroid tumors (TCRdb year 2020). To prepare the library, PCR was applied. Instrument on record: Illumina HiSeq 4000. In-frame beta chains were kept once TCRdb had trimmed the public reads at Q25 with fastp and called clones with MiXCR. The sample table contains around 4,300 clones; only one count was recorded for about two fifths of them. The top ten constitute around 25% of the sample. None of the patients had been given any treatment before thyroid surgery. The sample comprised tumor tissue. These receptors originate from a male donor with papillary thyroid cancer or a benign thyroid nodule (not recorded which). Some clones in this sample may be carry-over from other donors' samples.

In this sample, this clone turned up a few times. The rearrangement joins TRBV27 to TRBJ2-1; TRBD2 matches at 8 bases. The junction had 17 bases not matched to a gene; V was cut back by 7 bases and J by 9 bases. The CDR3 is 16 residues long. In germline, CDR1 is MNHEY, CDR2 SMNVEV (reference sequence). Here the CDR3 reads CASKGYPAGVIGEQFF. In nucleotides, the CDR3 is TGTGCCAGCAAAGGGTATCCAGCGGGAGTTATCGGTGAGCAGTTCTTC.

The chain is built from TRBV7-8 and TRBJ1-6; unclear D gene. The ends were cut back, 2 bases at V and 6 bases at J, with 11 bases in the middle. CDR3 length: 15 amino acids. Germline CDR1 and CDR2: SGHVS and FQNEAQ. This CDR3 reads CASSLTGGSNSPLHF. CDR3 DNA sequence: TGTGCCAGCAGCTTAACCGGAGGCAGTAATTCACCCCTCCACTTT.

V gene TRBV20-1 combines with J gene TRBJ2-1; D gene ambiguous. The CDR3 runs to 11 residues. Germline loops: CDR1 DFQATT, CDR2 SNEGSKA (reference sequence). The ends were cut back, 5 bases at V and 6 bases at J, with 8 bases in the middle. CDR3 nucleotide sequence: TGCAGTGCTTTTAAGTTCAATGAGCAGTTCTTC. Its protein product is CSAFKFNEQFF.

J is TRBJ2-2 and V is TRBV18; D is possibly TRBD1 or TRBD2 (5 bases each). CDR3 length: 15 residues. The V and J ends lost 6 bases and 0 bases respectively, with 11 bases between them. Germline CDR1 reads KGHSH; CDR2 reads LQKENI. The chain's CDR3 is CASSLGTANTGELFF. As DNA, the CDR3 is TGTGCCAGCTCCCTAGGGACCGCGAACACCGGGGAGCTGTTTTTT.

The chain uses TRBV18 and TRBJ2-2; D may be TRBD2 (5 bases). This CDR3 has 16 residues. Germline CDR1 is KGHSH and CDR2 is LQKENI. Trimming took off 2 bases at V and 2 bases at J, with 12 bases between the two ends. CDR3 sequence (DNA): TGTGCCAGCTCACCAGCGGGCAGACCTAACACCGGGGAGCTGTTTTTT. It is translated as CASSPAGRPNTGELFF.

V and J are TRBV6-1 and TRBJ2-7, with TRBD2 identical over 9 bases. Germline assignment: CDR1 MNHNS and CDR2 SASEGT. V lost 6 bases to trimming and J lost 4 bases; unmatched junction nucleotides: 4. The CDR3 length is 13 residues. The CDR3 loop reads CASRDLAGYEQYF. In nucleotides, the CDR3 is TGTGCCAGCAGAGATCTAGCGGGGTACGAGCAGTACTTC.

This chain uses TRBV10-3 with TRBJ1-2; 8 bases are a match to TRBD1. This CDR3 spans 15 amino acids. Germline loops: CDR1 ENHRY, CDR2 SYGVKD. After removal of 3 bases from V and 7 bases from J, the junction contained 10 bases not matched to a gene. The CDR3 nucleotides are TGTGCCATCAGTGACCCCGGACAGGGCTTTGGTGGCTACACCTTC. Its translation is CAISDPGQGFGGYTF.